This T cell receptor (beta chain) was retrieved from a study of shared T cell receptors in the human thymus. Sequenced by immunoSEQ multiplex PCR; TCRdb stores in-frame clones only, minus some. The sample has about 730,000 clones, approximately 83% seen once. The CDR3 totals 18 residues. The V end lost 5 bases, the J end lost 3 bases, and 26 bases lay between the germline ends. CDR1 is SGHAT and CDR2 is FQNNGV in the germline V gene. The sample also formed part of further work on human thymus T cells. As that report states: It was from resections taken during corrective heart surgery that the thymus tissue came. Both thymic and peripheral blood repertoires showed apparently biased V and J usage. Unrelated individuals were reported by related research to share highly overlapping thymic repertoires.

The clonotype comes from a girl under three years old with a congenital heart defect. The sequencing sample was made of thymocytes. This chain links TRBV11-2 with TRBJ2-7, with TRBD2 as a possible D gene (5 bases). This CDR3 reads CASSPRATVILSHYEQYF. The CDR3 nucleotides read TGTGCCAGCAGCCCGAGGGCAACTGTCATACTCTCTCACTACGAGCAGTACTTC.